This T cell receptor beta chain stems from a study of blood T cell repertoires in COVID-19. Study-wide context: The study drew acute and convalescent COVID-19 samples from the United States, Italy and Spain. Nucleic acid was either cDNA or gDNA, and it came from T cells, B-cell-depleted T cells, or PBMCs.

Under the authors' procedure: Cell counts per sample came from amplifying reference gene primers. The data were produced by immunoSEQ multiplex PCR, yet TCRdb's version contains in-frame clones alone and is incomplete. That table furnishes V, J and clone size, whereas the DNA furnished D and trimming. The profile shows around 160,000 clones, roughly four fifths of them singletons. Deletions cut 0 bases from V and 6 bases from J, with 12 bases between. Germline lookup yields CDR1 SGHNT and CDR2 YYREEE (reference sequence). CDR3 size: 14 residues. The sequence came from a woman of 80 years or more with acute or convalescent COVID-19. The sample taken for sequencing was peripheral blood. The gene calls are TRBV5-4 and TRBJ1-2, with D tentatively TRBD1 (5 bases). The CDR3: CASSLAGVAHGYTF. The CDR3 DNA reads TGTGCCAGCAGCTTGGCGGGGGTTGCTCATGGCTACACCTTC.